The clone carrying this T cell receptor beta chain was recorded a few times. The CDR3 covers 12 residues. Looked up from germline, CDR1 is SQVTM and CDR2 is ANQGSEA. Isolated RNA was reverse transcribed in full, so expressed TCRB transcripts were sequenced. Assay: immunoSEQ multiplex PCR; the TCRdb copy retains only in-frame clones and omits some. The sample shows just over 600,000 clones, 15% to 17% of them seen only once. These data originate in a study of beta chain features in type 1 diabetes. The clonotype was recovered from a young man in good health. The sequencing sample was made of naive CD4+ T cells from blood. The V call is TRBV29-1, the J call TRBJ2-5; D remains ambiguous. The J call may be incorrect, as the DNA end agrees better with TRBJ2-7. The DNA for the CDR3 is TGCAGCGTTGAACTGCAGACCGTCGAGCAGTACTTC. This translates into CSVELQTVEQYF.